This TCR beta chain was recovered during a study of blood T cell repertoires in COVID-19. Across the whole study: Samples taken during acute and convalescent COVID-19 were collected in the United States, Italy and Spain. T cells, B-cell-depleted T cells, or PBMCs supplied cDNA or gDNA.

As processed by the authors: Reference gene primer amplification gave nucleated cell count estimates. Measured with immunoSEQ multiplex PCR; TCRdb has only the in-frame clones, and not every one. That table supplies the V and J calls and clone size; D and trimming were determined from the DNA. The data hold hundreds of thousands of clones, with approximately 86% observed a single time. The sample consisted of peripheral blood. The sequence was obtained from a woman between 25 and 40 years old who had recovered from COVID-19.

The CDR3 sequence is CASSLRTGGSVNEQFF. In nucleotides, the CDR3 is TGTGCCAGCAGCTTGCGGACAGGGGGGAGTGTAAATGAGCAGTTCTTC. The chain couples TRBV5-4 to TRBJ2-1; 10 bases agree with TRBD1. The CDR3 is made up of 16 amino acids. Unmatched junction bases numbered 8, after V lost 1 base and J lost 7 bases. Germline values: CDR1 SGHNT, CDR2 YYREEE (reference sequence).